A selection of T cell receptor beta chains follows, all from one sample in a study of T cell responses to AZD1222 COVID-19 vaccine. Data came from immunoSEQ multiplex PCR; TCRdb stores just in-frame clones and leaves some out. This sample carries 200,000 or so clones, approximately 95% of them seen once, and the ten largest clones take 1%. The sequencing here drew on peripheral blood, taken 28 days after the second AZD1222 dose. The receptors shown here come from an adult who received the AZD1222 COVID-19 vaccine. Both conserved end residues are part of each CDR3. A D gene is named only where the DNA matches it firmly. Some rows mark clone size as missing; the rest say once, few, many or name a class of expanded clone.

abundance	v_gene	d_gene	j_gene	CDR3aa	CDR3nt
-	TRBV5-1	-	TRBJ1-6	CASRSGQAYNSPLHF	TGCGCCAGCAGAAGCGGCCAGGCGTATAATTCACCCCTCCACTTT
-	TRBV27	-	TRBJ2-1	CASSPYPDNEQFF	TGTGCCAGCAGTCCATACCCGGACAATGAGCAGTTCTTC
-	TRBV28	-	TRBJ1-5	CASTPPTGVDNQPQHF	TGTGCCAGCACCCCCCCCACGGGGGTCGACAATCAGCCCCAGCATTTT
-	TRBV7-2	TRBD2	TRBJ2-3	CASSSRIASGVSTDTQYF	TGTGCCAGCAGCTCCCGCATAGCTAGCGGGGTTAGCACAGATACGCAGTATTTT
-	TRBV28	-	TRBJ1-2	CASSPGNYGYTF	TGTGCCAGCAGTCCCGGGAACTATGGCTACACCTTC
-	TRBV9	-	TRBJ2-7	CASSVGQPTSYEQYF	TGTGCCAGCAGCGTAGGGCAGCCGACCTCCTACGAGCAGTACTTC
once	TRBV28	-	TRBJ1-5	CASMPGGQRQPQHF	TGTGCCAGCATGCCGGGGGGGCAGAGGCAGCCCCAGCATTTT
medium-sized	TRBV9	TRBD2	TRBJ2-7	CASSETPTGRAYEQYF	TGTGCCAGCAGCGAAACCCCGACGGGGAGGGCCTACGAGCAGTACTTC
-	TRBV14	-	TRBJ2-3	CASSQGTRGRTDTQYF	TGTGCCAGCAGCCAAGGGACCCGGGGACGCACAGATACGCAGTATTTT
-	TRBV14	-	TRBJ2-7	CASSQVSSYEQYF	TGTGCCAGCAGCCAAGTCTCCTCCTACGAGCAGTACTTC
-	TRBV3-1/TRBV3-2	-	TRBJ1-2	CASSQESVYYGYTF	TGTGCCAGCAGCCAAGAAAGCGTGTACTATGGCTACACCTTC
-	TRBV11-2	TRBD1	TRBJ2-5	CASSLRDRQETQYF	TGTGCCAGCAGCTTAAGGGACAGGCAAGAGACCCAGTACTTC
-	TRBV2	-	TRBJ1-6	CASRGAPLHF	TGTGCCAGCAGGGGGGCCCCCCTCCACTTT
-	TRBV3-1/TRBV3-2	-	TRBJ1-2	CASSQGKGYTF	TGTGCCAGCAGCCAGGGGAAGGGCTACACCTTC
-	TRBV7-9	-	TRBJ1-3	CASSLVGSDSGNTIYF	TGTGCCAGCAGCTTAGTTGGCAGCGACTCTGGAAACACCATATATTTT
-	TRBV4-3	TRBD2	TRBJ2-1	CASSQSVAGGYGNEQFF	TGCGCCAGCAGCCAATCGGTAGCGGGGGGTTATGGAAATGAGCAGTTCTTC
-	TRBV5-4	TRBD1	TRBJ1-4	CASSSKDRPEKLFF	TGTGCCAGCAGCTCTAAGGACAGGCCTGAAAAACTGTTTTTT
-	TRBV4-2	TRBD1	TRBJ1-5	CASSTSTGRNQPQHF	TGTGCCAGCAGCACTTCGACAGGGCGCAATCAGCCCCAGCATTTT
-	TRBV7-9	-	TRBJ1-2	CASSLGTGLGYGYTF	TGTGCCAGCAGCTTGGGAACAGGGTTGGGCTATGGCTACACCTTC
-	TRBV27	-	TRBJ1-2	CASSLVRGPSYGYTF	TGTGCCAGCAGTTTAGTTCGGGGGCCGAGCTATGGCTACACCTTC
-	TRBV29-1	-	TRBJ2-2	CSVYRLQTGELFF	TGCAGCGTTTACAGGTTACAAACCGGGGAGCTGTTTTTT
-	TRBV29-1	-	TRBJ1-5	CSVKIQGILGDNQPQHF	TGCAGCGTTAAGATTCAGGGGATCCTCGGTGACAATCAGCCCCAGCATTTT
-	TRBV5-1	-	TRBJ1-3	CASSSGAISGNTIYF	TGCGCCAGCAGCTCAGGGGCCATCTCTGGAAACACCATATATTTT
once	TRBV3-1/TRBV3-2	-	TRBJ2-7	CASSPPEGYNEQYF	TGTGCCAGCAGCCCGCCCGAGGGATATAACGAGCAGTACTTC
-	TRBV13	-	TRBJ1-1	CASSQGRLYVDTEAFF	TGTGCCAGCAGCCAAGGTAGACTCTATGTGGACACTGAAGCTTTCTTT
-	TRBV27	-	TRBJ2-1	CASSSLSTGRNEQFF	TGTGCCAGCAGTTCCCTATCGACAGGACGGAATGAGCAGTTCTTC
-	TRBV9	TRBD1	TRBJ1-5	CASSGQGDSNQPQHF	TGTGCCAGCAGCGGACAGGGGGATAGCAATCAGCCCCAGCATTTT
-	TRBV5-1	-	TRBJ1-6	CASSLVIGDNSPLHF	TGCGCCAGCAGCTTGGTCATCGGGGATAATTCACCCCTCCACTTT
-	TRBV4-3	-	TRBJ2-7	CASSQELTGSSYEQYF	TGCGCCAGCAGCCAAGAATTAACAGGGAGCTCCTACGAGCAGTACTTC
-	TRBV5-1	-	TRBJ1-4	CASSLDVATNEKLFF	TGCGCCAGCAGCTTGGACGTTGCAACTAATGAAAAACTGTTTTTT
once	TRBV6-5	-	TRBJ1-5	CASSYSAAYSNQPQHF	TGTGCCAGCAGTTACTCGGCAGCGTATAGCAATCAGCCCCAGCATTTT
-	TRBV5-1	-	TRBJ1-5	CASSLYGNSNQPQHF	TGCGCCAGCAGCTTGTACGGAAATAGCAATCAGCCCCAGCATTTT
-	TRBV3-1/TRBV3-2	-	TRBJ2-3	CASSLSGGTDTQYF	TGTGCCAGCAGCCTATCAGGGGGCACAGATACGCAGTATTTT
-	TRBV28	-	TRBJ2-2	CASSPGHATGTGELFF	TGTGCCAGCAGTCCGGGACACGCTACAGGAACCGGGGAGCTGTTTTTT
once	TRBV7-9	-	TRBJ1-3	CASSLGHLNTIYF	TGTGCCAGCAGCTTAGGACATTTAAACACCATATATTTT
-	TRBV7-2	-	TRBJ1-4	CASSARAGEKLFF	TGTGCCAGCAGCGCTCGGGCGGGGGAAAAACTGTTTTTT
-	TRBV6-2/TRBV6-3	TRBD1	TRBJ1-1	CASSFPGQGFSGTEAFF	TGTGCCAGCAGCTTCCCGGGACAGGGCTTCTCGGGCACTGAAGCTTTCTTT
-	TRBV5-1	-	TRBJ1-6	CASSLGQGYNSPLHF	TGCGCCAGCAGCTTGGGTCAGGGCTATAATTCACCCCTCCACTTT
-	TRBV4-1	TRBD1	TRBJ1-4	CASSEGVDRRKKLFF	TGCGCCAGCAGCGAAGGGGTGGACAGGCGGAAAAAACTGTTTTTT
-	TRBV7-3	TRBD1	TRBJ1-1	CASSAGQGITEAFF	TGTGCCAGCAGCGCGGGACAGGGGATCACTGAAGCTTTCTTT
-	TRBV18	-	TRBJ2-3	CASSPPFRDHTDTQYF	TGTGCCAGCTCACCACCGTTTAGAGACCACACAGATACGCAGTATTTT
-	TRBV19	TRBD1	TRBJ2-7	CASSMPGQGTYEQYF	TGTGCCAGTAGTATGCCGGGACAGGGGACCTACGAGCAGTACTTC
-	TRBV6-1	-	TRBJ1-5	CASSEESGVTQPQHF	TGTGCCAGCAGTGAAGAGTCAGGGGTAACTCAGCCCCAGCATTTT
many	TRBV30	-	TRBJ2-7	CAWSPTPFSYEQYF	TGTGCCTGGAGTCCCACTCCTTTCTCCTACGAGCAGTACTTC
once	TRBV18	-	TRBJ1-5	CASSPAGYPPQHF	TGTGCCAGCTCACCAGCCGGATATCCGCCCCAGCATTTT
-	TRBV3-1/TRBV3-2	-	TRBJ1-3	CASSQPGTGGNTIYF	TGTGCCAGCAGCCAACCTGGGACCGGGGGAAACACCATATATTTT
-	TRBV28	-	TRBJ1-4	CASSPEAGEKLFF	TGTGCCAGCAGTCCCGAGGCGGGGGAAAAACTGTTTTTT
-	TRBV4-3	-	TRBJ2-2	CASSQDMKGIDTGELFF	TGCGCCAGCAGCCAAGATATGAAGGGTATCGACACCGGGGAGCTGTTTTTT
-	TRBV2	-	TRBJ2-3	CASSDVGSTDTQYF	TGTGCCAGCAGTGATGTTGGGTCCACAGATACGCAGTATTTT
-	TRBV27	-	TRBJ2-1	CASSLMLYGGNEQFF	TGTGCCAGCAGTTTAATGTTATACGGGGGTAATGAGCAGTTCTTC